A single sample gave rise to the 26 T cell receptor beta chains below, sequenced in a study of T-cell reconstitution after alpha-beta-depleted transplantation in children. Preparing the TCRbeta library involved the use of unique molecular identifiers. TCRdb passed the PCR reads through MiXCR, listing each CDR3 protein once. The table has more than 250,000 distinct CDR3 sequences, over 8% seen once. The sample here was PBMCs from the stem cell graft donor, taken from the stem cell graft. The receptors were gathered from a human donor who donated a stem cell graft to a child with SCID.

In nucleotides, the CDR3 is TGTGCCAGCAGCCAAGAGAGAGAGACCCAGTACTTC. It is translated as CASSQERETQYF. The chain is built from TRBV14 and TRBJ2-5; D gene ambiguous. Trimming removed 0 bases at V and 4 bases at J, with 3 bases between. The CDR3 length is 12 residues. CDR1 and CDR2 (germline): SGHDN, FVKESK.

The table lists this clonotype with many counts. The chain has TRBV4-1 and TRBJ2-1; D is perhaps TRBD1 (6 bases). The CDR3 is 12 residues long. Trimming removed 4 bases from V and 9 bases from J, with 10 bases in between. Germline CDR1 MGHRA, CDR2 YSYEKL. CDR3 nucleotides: TGCGCCAGCAGCCTTGGGACAACTGAGCAGTTCTTC. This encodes CASSLGTTEQFF.

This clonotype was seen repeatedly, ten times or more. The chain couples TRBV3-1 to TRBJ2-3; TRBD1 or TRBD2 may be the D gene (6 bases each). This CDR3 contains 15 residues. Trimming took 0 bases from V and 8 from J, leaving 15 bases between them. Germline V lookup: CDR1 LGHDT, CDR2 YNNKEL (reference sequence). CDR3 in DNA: TGTGCCAGCAGCCAAGAGCGGCAGGGGACTCGTACGCAGTATTTT. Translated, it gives CASSQERQGTRTQYF.

DNA for the CDR3: TGTGCCACCAGTGATCCAGATGGGGGGATAGATACGCAGTATTTT. It encodes CATSDPDGGIDTQYF. J is TRBJ2-3 and V is TRBV24-1; tentative D call: TRBD2 (6 bases). Deletions cut 3 bases from V and 5 bases from J, with 14 bases between. The CDR3 sequence is 15 residues long. Germline V CDR1 and CDR2: KGHDR, SFDVKD.

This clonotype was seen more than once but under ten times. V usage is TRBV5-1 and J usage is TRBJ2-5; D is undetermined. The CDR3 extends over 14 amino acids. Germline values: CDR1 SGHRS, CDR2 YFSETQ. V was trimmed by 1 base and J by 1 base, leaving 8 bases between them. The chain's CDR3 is CASSLWLAQETQYF. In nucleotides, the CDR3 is TGCGCCAGCAGCTTGTGGCTGGCCCAAGAGACCCAGTACTTC.

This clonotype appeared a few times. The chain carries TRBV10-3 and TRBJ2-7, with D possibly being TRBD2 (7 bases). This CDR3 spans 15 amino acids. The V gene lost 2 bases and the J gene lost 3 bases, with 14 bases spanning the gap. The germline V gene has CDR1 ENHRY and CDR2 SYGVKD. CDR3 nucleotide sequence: TGTGCCATCAGTGAGAGGGGGGGAGGGAGCTACGAGCAGTACTTC. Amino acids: CAISERGGGSYEQYF.

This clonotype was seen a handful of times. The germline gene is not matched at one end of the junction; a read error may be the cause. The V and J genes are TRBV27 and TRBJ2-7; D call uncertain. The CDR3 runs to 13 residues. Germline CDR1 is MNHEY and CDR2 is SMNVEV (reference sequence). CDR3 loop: CASSLSSGSTWSF. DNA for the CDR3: TGTGCCAGCAGTTTATCTTCGGGTTCCACATGGTCCTTC.

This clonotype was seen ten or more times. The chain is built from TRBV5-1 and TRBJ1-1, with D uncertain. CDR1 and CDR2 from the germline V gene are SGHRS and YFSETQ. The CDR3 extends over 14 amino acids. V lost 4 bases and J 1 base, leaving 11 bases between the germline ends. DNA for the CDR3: TGCGCCAGCAGCCAGTGGCAGAAGAACACTGAAGCTTTCTTT. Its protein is CASSQWQKNTEAFF. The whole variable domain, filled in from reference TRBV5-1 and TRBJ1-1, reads KAGVTQTPRYLIKTRGQQVTLSCSPISGHRSVSWYQQTPGQGLQFLFEYFSETQRNKGNFPGRFSGRQFSNSRSEMNVSTLELGDSALYLCASSQWQKNTEAFFGQGTRLTVV.

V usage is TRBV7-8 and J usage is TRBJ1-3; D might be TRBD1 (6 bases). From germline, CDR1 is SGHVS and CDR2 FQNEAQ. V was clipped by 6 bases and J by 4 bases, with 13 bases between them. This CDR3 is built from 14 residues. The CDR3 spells CASSHLQGGNTIYF. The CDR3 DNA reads TGTGCCAGCAGTCATCTCCAGGGGGGAAACACCATATATTTT.

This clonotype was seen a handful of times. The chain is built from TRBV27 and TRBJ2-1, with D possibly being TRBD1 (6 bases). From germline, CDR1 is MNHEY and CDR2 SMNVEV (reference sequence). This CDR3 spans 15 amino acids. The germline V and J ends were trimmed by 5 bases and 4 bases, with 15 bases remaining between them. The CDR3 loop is CASSLTGTTYNEQFF. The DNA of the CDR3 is TGTGCCAGCAGTCTAACCGGGACAACATACAATGAGCAGTTCTTC.

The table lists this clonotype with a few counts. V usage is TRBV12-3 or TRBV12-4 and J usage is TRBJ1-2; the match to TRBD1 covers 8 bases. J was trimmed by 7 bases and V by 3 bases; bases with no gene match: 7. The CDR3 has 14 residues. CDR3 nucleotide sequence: TGTGCCAGCAGTTTTAGACAGGGGAAGACTGGCTACACCTTC. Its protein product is CASSFRQGKTGYTF.

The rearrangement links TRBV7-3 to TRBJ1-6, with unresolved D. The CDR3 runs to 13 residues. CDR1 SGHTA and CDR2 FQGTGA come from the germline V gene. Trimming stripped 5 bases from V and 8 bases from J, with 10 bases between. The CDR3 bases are TGTGCCAGCAGCAGGGTACCGGATTCACCCCTCCACTTT. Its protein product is CASSRVPDSPLHF.

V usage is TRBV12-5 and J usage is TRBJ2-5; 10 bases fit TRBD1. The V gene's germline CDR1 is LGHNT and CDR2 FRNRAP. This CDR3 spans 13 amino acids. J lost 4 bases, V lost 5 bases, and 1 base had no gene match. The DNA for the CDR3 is TGTGCTAGTGGTGACAGGGGGCTAGAGACCCAGTACTTC. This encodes CASGDRGLETQYF.

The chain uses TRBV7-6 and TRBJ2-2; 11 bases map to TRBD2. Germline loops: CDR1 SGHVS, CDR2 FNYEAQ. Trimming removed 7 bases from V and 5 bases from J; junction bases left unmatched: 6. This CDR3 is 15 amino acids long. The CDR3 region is CASTTRTSGTGELFF. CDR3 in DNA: TGTGCCAGCACCACTCGGACTAGCGGGACCGGGGAGCTGTTTTTT.

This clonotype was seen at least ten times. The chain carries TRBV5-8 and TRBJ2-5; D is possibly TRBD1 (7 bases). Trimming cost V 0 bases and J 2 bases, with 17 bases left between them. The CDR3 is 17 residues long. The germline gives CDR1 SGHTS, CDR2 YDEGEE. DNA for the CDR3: TGTGCCAGCAGCTTGGAAGGGGGGACAGCAATTCAAGAGACCCAGTACTTC. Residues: CASSLEGGTAIQETQYF.

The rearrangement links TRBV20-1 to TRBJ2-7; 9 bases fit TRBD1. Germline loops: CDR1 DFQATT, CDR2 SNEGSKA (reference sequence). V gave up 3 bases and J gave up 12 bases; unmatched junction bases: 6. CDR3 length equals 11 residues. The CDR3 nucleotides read TGCAGTGCTAGGGAGACAGGGGGTTGGTACTTC. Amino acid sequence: CSARETGGWYF.

The CDR3 spells CASSQEIMGGSSTGELFF. The CDR3 coding sequence is TGCGCCAGCAGCCAAGAAATAATGGGAGGGTCGAGCACCGGGGAGCTGTTTTTT. The chain has TRBV4-1 and TRBJ2-2, with TRBD2 matching over 7 bases. Unmatched junction bases numbered 11, after V lost 0 bases and J lost 4 bases. The CDR3 is 18 residues long. CDR1 is MGHRA and CDR2 is YSYEKL in the germline V gene.

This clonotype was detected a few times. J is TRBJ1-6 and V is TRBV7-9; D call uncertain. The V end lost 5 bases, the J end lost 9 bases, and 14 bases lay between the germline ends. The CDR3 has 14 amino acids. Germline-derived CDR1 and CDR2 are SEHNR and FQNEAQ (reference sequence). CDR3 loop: CASSPGREISPLHF. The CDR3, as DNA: TGTGCCAGCAGCCCGGGGAGGGAGATTTCACCCCTCCACTTT.

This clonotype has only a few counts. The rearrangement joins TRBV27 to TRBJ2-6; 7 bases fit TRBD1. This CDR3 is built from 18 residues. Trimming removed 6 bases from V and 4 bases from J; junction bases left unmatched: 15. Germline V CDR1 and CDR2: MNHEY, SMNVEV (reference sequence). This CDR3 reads CASRYRDRRSGGANVLTF. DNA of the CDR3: TGTGCCAGCAGATACCGGGACAGACGTTCTGGGGGGGCCAACGTCCTGACTTTC. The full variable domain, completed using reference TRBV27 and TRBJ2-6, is EAQVTQNPRYLITVTGKKLTVTCSQNMNHEYMSWYRQDPGLGLRQIYYSMNVEVTDKGDVPEGYKVSRKEKRNFPLILESPSPNQTSLYFCASRYRDRRSGGANVLTFGAGSRLTVL.

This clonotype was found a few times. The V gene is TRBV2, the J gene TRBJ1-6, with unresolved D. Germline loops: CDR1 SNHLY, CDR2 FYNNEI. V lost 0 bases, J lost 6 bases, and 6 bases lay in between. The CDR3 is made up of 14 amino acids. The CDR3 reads CASSEATSNSPLHF. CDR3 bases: TGTGCCAGCAGTGAAGCAACGAGTAATTCACCCCTCCACTTT.

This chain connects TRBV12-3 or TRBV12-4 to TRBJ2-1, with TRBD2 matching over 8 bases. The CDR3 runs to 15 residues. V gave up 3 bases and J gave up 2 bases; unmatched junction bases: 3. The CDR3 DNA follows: TGTGCCAGCAGTTTCCCGGGGGGGCCCTACAATGAGCAGTTCTTC. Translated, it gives CASSFPGGPYNEQFF.

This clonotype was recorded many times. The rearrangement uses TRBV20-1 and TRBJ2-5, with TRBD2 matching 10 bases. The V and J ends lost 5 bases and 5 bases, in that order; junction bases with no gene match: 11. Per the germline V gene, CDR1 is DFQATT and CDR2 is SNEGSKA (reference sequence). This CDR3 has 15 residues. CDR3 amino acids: CSAYPVAGGGETQYF. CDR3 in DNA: TGCAGTGCTTACCCGGTAGCGGGGGGTGGGGAGACCCAGTACTTC.

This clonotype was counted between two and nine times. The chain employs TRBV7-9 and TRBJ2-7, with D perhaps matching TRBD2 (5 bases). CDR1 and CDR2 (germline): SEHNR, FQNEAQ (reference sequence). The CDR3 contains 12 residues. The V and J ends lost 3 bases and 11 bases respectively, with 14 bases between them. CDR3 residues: CASSFRTSDEYF. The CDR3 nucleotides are TGTGCCAGCAGCTTCCGGACTTCCGATGAGTACTTC.

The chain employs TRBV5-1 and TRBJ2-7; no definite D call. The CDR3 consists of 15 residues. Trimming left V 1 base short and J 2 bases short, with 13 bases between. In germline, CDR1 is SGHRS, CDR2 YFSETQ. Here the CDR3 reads CASSLIGPSPYEQYF. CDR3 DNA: TGCGCCAGCAGCTTGATCGGCCCCTCTCCCTACGAGCAGTACTTC.

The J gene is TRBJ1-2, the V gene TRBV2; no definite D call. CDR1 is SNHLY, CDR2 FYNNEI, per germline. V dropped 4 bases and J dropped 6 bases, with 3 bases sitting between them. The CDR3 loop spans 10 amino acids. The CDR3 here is CASSGNGYTF. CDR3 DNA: TGTGCCAGCAGTGGAAATGGCTACACCTTC. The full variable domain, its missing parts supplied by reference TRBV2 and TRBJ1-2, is EPEVTQTPSHQVTQMGQEVILRCVPISNHLYFYWYRQILGQKVEFLVSFYNNEISEKSEIFDDQFSVERPDGSNFTLKIRSTKLEDSAMYFCASSGNGYTFGSGTRLTVV.

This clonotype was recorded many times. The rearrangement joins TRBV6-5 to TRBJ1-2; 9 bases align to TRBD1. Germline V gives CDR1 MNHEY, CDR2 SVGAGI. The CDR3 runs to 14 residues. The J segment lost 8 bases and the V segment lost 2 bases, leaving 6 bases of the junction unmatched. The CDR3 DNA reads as TGTGCCAGCAGTTACACCGGGACAGGGTACGGCTACACCTTC. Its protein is CASSYTGTGYGYTF.